One T cell receptor (beta chain) is described in this entry. This entry belongs to a study of blood T cell repertoires in COVID-19. Study as a whole: There were acute and convalescent COVID-19 samples, and they came from the United States, Italy and Spain. PBMCs, B-cell-depleted T cells, or T cells were the source of the cDNA or gDNA that made up the material.

CDR1 is SGHTA and CDR2 is FQGNSA in the germline V gene. The CDR3 is made up of 15 amino acids. The ends were cut back, 1 base at V and 2 bases at J, with 12 bases in the middle. As originally analysed: Counts of nucleated cells, estimated from reference gene primer amplification, were obtained. Libraries were prepared by immunoSEQ multiplex PCR; TCRdb keeps only in-frame clonotypes and omits some of them. V and J calls and clone size follow that table, whereas D and trimming were derived from the DNA. The sample records some 66,000 clones, around 90% being singletons. The receptor's source is a human donor in a cohort sampled during active COVID-19. The chain has TRBV7-2 and TRBJ2-7; perhaps TRBD2 as D (5 bases). The source material was peripheral blood. CDR3 nucleotide sequence: TGTGCCAGCAGCTTAGAGCTAGCAAGCGCCTACGAGCAGTACTTC. Protein sequence: CASSLELASAYEQYF.